Sequencing of this T cell receptor (beta chain) was carried out in a study of blood T cell repertoires in COVID-19. Study background: Samples of COVID-19 (acute and convalescent) were obtained from the United States, Italy and Spain. Sample material is recorded as cDNA or gDNA derived from T cells, B-cell-depleted T cells, or PBMCs.

In the study's own analysis: From reference gene primer amplification, estimates of nucleated cell counts were derived. Assay: immunoSEQ multiplex PCR; the TCRdb copy retains only in-frame clones and omits some. V, J and clone size were drawn from that table, and D and trimming were deduced from the DNA. The table has under 150,000 clones, approximately 85% seen once. The source of this sequence is a human donor in a cohort sampled during active COVID-19. The sample comprised peripheral blood.

The CDR3 region has the DNA TGTGCCAGCAGCTTGGCGGACGGGACAAATGAGCAGTTCTTC. Its translation is CASSLADGTNEQFF. This chain uses TRBV5-4 with TRBJ2-1, with D possibly matching TRBD1 (6 bases). Germline lookup yields CDR1 SGHNT and CDR2 YYREEE (reference sequence). Between the trimmed V and J ends, which lost 0 bases and 7 bases, there was a span of 11 bases. This CDR3 spans 14 amino acids.